This T cell receptor beta chain was captured in a study of graft-versus-host responses after intestinal transplantation. Libraries were prepared by immunoSEQ multiplex PCR; TCRdb keeps only in-frame clonotypes and omits some of them. This table holds fewer than 60,000 clones, approximately 88% found once. Notes on this clone: Its antigen is as yet unknown.

With V trimmed by 5 bases and J by 3 bases, 5 bases remained unmatched. The CDR3 is 14 residues long. Germline assignment: CDR1 SEHNR and CDR2 FQNEAQ (reference sequence). The sequencing here drew on unstimulated CD4+ T cells sorted from spleen or lymph node cells, taken before transplant. The TCR sequence derives from a human donor who was the organ donor for an intestinal transplant. The V call is TRBV7-9, the J call TRBJ1-2; 8 bases agree with TRBD1. The CDR3 sequence: CASSPLDRDYGYTF. CDR3 nucleotides: TGTGCCAGCAGCCCGTTGGACAGGGACTATGGCTACACCTTC.